What follows describes a single T cell receptor beta chain. Its antigen remains unknown. Libraries for TCRalpha and TCRbeta carried sample barcodes and unique molecular identifiers via 5'RACE. TCRdb ran MiXCR on the 5' RACE reads and lists one entry per CDR3 protein. The data hold under 200,000 distinct CDR3 sequences, with around 13% observed a single time. The data were taken from a study of T-cell memory formation after mild COVID-19. Study findings and constraints: Clones contracting over day 15 to 85 were CD4/CD8 balanced, with later expanders leaning CD4+.

The receptor was derived from a man aged 18 to 35 who had mild COVID-19 (a few samples of this study predate the infection). Cell type and time point are not known. Material: PBMCs or a T cell subset sorted from them (not recorded which).

The CDR3 nucleotides are TGCAGTGCTTACGGACAGGGCCTGCGGGGCTACACCTTC. Translating gives CSAYGQGLRGYTF. This sequence joins TRBV20-1 and TRBJ1-2; TRBD1 aligns across 8 bases. CDR1 and CDR2 from the germline V gene are DFQATT and SNEGSKA (reference sequence). The CDR3 is made up of 13 amino acids. V lost 5 bases, J lost 8 bases, and 10 bases stayed unmatched.